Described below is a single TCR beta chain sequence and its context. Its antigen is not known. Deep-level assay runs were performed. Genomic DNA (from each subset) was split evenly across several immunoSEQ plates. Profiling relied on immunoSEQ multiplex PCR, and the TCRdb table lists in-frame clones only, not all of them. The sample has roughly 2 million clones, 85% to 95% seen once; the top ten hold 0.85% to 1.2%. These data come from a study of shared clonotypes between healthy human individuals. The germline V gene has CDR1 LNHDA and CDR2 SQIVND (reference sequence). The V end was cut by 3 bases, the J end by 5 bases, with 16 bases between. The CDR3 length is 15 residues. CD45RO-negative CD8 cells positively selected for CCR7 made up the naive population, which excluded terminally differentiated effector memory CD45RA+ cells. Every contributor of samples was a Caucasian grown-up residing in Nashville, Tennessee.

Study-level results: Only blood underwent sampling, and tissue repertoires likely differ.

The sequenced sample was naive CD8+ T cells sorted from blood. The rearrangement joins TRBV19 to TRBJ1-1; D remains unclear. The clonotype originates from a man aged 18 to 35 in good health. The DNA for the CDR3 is TGTGCCAGTAGTATCCAGACCCTGGAGTGGACTGAAGCTTTCTTT. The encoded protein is CASSIQTLEWTEAFF.